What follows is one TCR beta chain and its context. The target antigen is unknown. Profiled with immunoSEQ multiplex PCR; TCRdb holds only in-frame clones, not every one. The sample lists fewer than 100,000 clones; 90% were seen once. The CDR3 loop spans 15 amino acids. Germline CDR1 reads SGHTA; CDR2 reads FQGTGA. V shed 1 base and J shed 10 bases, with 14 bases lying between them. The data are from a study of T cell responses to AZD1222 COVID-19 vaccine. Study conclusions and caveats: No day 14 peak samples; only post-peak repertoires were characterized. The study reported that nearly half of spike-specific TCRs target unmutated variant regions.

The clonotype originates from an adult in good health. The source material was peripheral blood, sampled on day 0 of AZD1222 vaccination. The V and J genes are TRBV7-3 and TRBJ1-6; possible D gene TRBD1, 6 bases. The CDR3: CASSLRSQGNSPLHF. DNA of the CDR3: TGTGCCAGCAGCTTAAGGTCACAGGGTAACTCACCCCTCCACTTT.